Here is one TCR beta chain with its context. The PCR contained 60 Vbeta and 13 Jbeta primers. Produced via immunoSEQ multiplex PCR; TCRdb's table is partial and in-frame only. There are around 99,000 clones in the sample; 73% occur only once, and roughly 8% lies in the top ten. V shed 5 bases and J 4 bases; nucleotides not matched to a gene: 11. The germline CDR1 and CDR2 sequences are GTSNPN and SVGIG (reference sequence). CDR3 length: 15 residues. This specimen belongs to a study of cytomegalovirus exposure and HLA in healthy donors. Sample: PBMCs. The TCR comes from a man between 35 and 55 years old in good health and CMV-seronegative. V is TRBV30 and J is TRBJ2-1; TRBD2 matches at 7 bases. CDR3 sequence (DNA): TGTGCCTGGGGGGTGGGGGGGGGTGCTTACAATGAGCAGTTCTTC. This codes for CAWGVGGGAYNEQFF.